This T cell receptor beta chain was obtained from a study of regulatory T cells in long-lasting Graves disease. Study-wide results and caveats: TRBV28, TRBJ1-2 and TRBJ2-5 emerged as the favored segments in persistent disease. Persistent patients shared more public clonotypes (2,741) than newly diagnosed patients (around 910).

This clonotype has a count of ten or more. What it binds is not known. Building of the TCR beta libraries involved iRepertoire HTBI primers and Arm-PCR of CDR3 regions. TCRdb re-analysed the multiplex PCR reads in MiXCR, keeping a single row per CDR3 protein. The profile shows some 330,000 distinct CDR3 sequences, roughly 24% of them singletons. The CDR3 extends over 17 amino acids. Germline-derived CDR1 and CDR2 are SNHLY and FYNNEI. V was pared by 5 bases and J by 8 bases, with 20 bases of the junction left unmatched. Time point described: persistent/refractory GD, antithyroid drugs over 5 years with positive TRAb. Extracted RNA from PBMCs served as the source of the TCR library. As a group, patients came from one endocrinology department in Xi'an, China.

The gene calls are TRBV2 and TRBJ2-7, with 8 bases that match TRBD1. The receptor was isolated from a middle-aged woman with Graves disease. The specimen was peripheral blood mononuclear cells (PBMCs), collected when the disease was refractory, from a patient treated with antithyroid drugs. This CDR3 is CASSIPPTGTGSRKQYF. CDR3 nucleotide sequence: TGTGCCAGCAGTATCCCCCCCACAGGGACAGGCTCGCGAAAGCAGTACTTC.